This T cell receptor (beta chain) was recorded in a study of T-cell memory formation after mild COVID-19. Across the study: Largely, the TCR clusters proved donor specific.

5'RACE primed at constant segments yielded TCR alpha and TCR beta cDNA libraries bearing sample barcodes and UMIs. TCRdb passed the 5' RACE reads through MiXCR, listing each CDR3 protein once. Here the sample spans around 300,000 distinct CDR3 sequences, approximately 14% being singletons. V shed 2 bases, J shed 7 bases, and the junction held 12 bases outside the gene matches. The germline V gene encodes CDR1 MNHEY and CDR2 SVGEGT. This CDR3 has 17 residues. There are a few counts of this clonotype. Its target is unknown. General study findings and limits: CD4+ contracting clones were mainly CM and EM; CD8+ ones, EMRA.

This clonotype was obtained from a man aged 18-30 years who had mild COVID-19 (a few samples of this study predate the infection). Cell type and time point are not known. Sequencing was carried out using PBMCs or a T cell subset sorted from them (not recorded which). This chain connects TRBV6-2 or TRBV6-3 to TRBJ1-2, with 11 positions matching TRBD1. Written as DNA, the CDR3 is TGTGCCAGCAGTTACGTCCCCCCGGGACAGGGGGGCCTTGGCTACACCTTC. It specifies CASSYVPPGQGGLGYTF.